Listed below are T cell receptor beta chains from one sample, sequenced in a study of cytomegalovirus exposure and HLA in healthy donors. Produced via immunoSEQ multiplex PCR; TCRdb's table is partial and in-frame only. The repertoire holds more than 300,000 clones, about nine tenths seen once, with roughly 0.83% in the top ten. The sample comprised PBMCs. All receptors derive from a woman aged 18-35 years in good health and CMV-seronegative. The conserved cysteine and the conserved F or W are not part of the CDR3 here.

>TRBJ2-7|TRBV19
ATRGTGRSYEQY
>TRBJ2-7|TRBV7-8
ASSLGTGGRYEQY
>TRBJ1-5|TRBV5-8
ASSLGAGRNQPQH
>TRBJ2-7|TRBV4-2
ASSQRPGLAYEQY
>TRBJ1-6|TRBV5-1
ASSVGQMFYNSPLH
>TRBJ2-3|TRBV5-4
ASSFLPGLPADTQY
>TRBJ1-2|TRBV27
ASSSGGRYGYT
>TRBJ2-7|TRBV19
ASSMTATYEQY
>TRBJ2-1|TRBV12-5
ASGLSGRAFVEQF
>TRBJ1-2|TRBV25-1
ASSANRGNYGYT
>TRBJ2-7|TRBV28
ASSGVAGAYEQY
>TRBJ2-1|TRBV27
ASSWTASGREGNEQF
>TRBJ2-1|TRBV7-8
ASSWAFAGGYTNEQF
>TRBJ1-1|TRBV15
ATSRGGSGTEAF
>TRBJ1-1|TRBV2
ASSDLALNTEAF
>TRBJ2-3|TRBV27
ASRPWLARRTSTDTQY
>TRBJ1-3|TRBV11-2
ASSPVTGGNTIY
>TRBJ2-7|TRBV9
ASSVAYGRTYEQY
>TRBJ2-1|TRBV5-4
ASSLDLAGLSHEQF
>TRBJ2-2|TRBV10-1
ASGEGLAESGELF
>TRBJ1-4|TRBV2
ASSEEVWEKLF
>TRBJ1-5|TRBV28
ASSRLEGQGFNQPQH
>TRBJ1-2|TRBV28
ASRVNPGTGNYGYT
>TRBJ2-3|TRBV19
ASSLYRGATDTQY
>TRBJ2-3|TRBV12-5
ASGFPPATAGGNTDTQY
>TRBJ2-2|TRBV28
ASRNPGIPGELF
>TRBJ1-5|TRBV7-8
ASSLGSTVWARH
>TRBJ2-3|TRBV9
ASSVVGFGLAGNTDTQY
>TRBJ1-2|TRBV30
AWYFYGLGYT
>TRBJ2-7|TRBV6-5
ASSARQSSYEQY
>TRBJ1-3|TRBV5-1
ASSLAGQGRNTIY
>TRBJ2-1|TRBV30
AWSVRASGGYNEQF
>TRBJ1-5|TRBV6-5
ASSMTANSNQPQH
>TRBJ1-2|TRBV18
ASSPLQGTSYGYT
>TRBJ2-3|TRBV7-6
ASSLSTSGRTDTQY
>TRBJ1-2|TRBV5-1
ASSNSTTGGAWGYT
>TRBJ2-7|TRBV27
ASSPRDRVYEQY